The clone carrying this TCR beta chain was detected a few times. Molecular barcoding with unique molecular identifiers was used for the TCRbeta library. TCRdb processed the PCR reads anew with MiXCR; each CDR3 protein has one entry. The sample shows about 500,000 distinct CDR3 sequences, approximately 29% of them seen only once. This record comes from a study of T-cell reconstitution after alpha-beta-depleted transplantation in children. Looked up from germline, CDR1 is SGDLS and CDR2 is YYNGEE. This CDR3 region has 15 residues. With 5 bases clipped from V and 6 bases from J, the junction kept 10 bases outside the gene matches.

The V and J genes are TRBV9 and TRBJ2-3; 9 bases fit TRBD2. The sample in question was PBMCs from the stem cell graft donor, obtained from the stem cell graft. The receptor was derived from a human donor who donated a stem cell graft to a child with aplastic anemia. CDR3 residues: CASRRGSGSSDTQYF. In DNA, the CDR3 is TGTGCCAGCAGGAGGGGTAGCGGGAGTTCGGATACGCAGTATTTT.